These 4 T cell receptor beta chains came from one sample sequenced in a study of CD8 T cells in ankylosing spondylitis. TCRdb itself ran the 5' RACE reads through MiXCR, one entry per CDR3 protein. The table includes fewer than 250,000 distinct CDR3 sequences, 10% detected once. Material for sequencing was blood, either unsorted or a sorted T cell fraction (not recorded which). The source of these receptors is a male donor with ankylosing spondylitis or in good health (not recorded which).

This clonotype appeared many times. This chain connects TRBV3-1 to TRBJ2-1; 10 bases are a match to TRBD1. Germline CDR1 reads LGHDT; CDR2 reads YNNKEL (reference sequence). This CDR3 region has 16 residues. V lost 1 base, J lost 9 bases, and 9 bases stayed unmatched. CDR3 residues: CASSQALGTGVPEQFF. DNA for the CDR3: TGTGCCAGCAGCCAAGCACTCGGGACAGGGGTCCCTGAGCAGTTCTTC.

This clonotype was detected ten times or more. This chain joins TRBV29-1 and TRBJ2-1, with D perhaps matching TRBD2 (5 bases). Germline V gene data show CDR1 as SQVTM and CDR2 as ANQGSEA. CDR3 length: 15 amino acids. Trimming pared 6 bases from V and 0 bases from J, leaving 15 bases between. CDR3 bases: TGCAGCGTGGGAACTAGTCCGAGCTCCTACAATGAGCAGTTCTTC. Encoded protein: CSVGTSPSSYNEQFF.

This clonotype occurred many times. The chain carries TRBV5-1 and TRBJ2-7; D is possibly TRBD2 (6 bases). Per the germline V gene, CDR1 is SGHRS and CDR2 is YFSETQ. This CDR3 has 14 residues. Trimming pared 1 base from V and 7 bases from J, leaving 15 bases between. CDR3 in DNA: TGCGCCAGCAGCTTGAAGGAGGGGTACAGAGAGCAGTACTTC. Its translation is CASSLKEGYREQYF.

In its sample, this clonotype was seen many times. The chain recombines TRBV5-1 with TRBJ2-4; the D gene is possibly TRBD1 (5 bases). In germline, CDR1 is SGHRS, CDR2 YFSETQ. Trimming left V 4 bases short and J 9 bases short, with 14 bases between. The CDR3 length is 13 residues. The CDR3 here is CASSLGPLGIQYF. For the CDR3, the DNA is TGCGCCAGCAGCCTGGGGCCTTTAGGCATTCAGTACTTC. Variable domain in full (rest from reference TRBV5-1 and TRBJ2-4): KAGVTQTPRYLIKTRGQQVTLSCSPISGHRSVSWYQQTPGQGLQFLFEYFSETQRNKGNFPGRFSGRQFSNSRSEMNVSTLELGDSALYLCASSLGPLGIQYFGAGTRLSVL.